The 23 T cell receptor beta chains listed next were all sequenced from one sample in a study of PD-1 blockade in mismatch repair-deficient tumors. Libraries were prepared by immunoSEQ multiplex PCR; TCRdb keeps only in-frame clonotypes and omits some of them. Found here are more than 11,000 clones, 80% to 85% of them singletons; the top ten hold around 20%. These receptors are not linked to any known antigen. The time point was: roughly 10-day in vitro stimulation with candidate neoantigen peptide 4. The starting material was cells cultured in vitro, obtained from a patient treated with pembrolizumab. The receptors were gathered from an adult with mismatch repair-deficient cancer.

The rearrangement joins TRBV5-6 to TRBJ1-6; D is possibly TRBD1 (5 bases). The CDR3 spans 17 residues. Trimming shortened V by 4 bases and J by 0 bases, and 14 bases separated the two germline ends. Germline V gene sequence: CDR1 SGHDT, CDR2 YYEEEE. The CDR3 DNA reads TGTGCCAGCAGCGGTACAGGAAAACCCTCCTATAATTCACCCCTCCACTTT. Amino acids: CASSGTGKPSYNSPLHF.

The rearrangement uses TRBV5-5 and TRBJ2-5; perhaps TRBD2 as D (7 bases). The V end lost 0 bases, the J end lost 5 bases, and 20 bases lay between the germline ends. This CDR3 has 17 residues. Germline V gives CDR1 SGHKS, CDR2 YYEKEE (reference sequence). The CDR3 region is CASSLAPTGLGGETQYF. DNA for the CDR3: TGTGCCAGCAGCTTGGCTCCCACAGGGTTGGGAGGGGAGACCCAGTACTTC.

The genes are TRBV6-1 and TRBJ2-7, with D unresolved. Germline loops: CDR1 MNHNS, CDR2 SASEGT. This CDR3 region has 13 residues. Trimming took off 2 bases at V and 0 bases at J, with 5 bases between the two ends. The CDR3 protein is CASSEFGSYEQYF. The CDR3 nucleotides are TGTGCCAGCAGTGAATTCGGCTCCTACGAGCAGTACTTC.

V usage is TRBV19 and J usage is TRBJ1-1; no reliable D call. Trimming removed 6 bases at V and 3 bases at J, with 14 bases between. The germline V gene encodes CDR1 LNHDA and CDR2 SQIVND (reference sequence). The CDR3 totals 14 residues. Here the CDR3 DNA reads TGTGCCAGTAGGGGGAGATCAGGCGACACTGAAGCTTTCTTT. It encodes CASRGRSGDTEAFF. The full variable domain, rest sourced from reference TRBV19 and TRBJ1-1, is DGGITQSPKYLFRKEGQNVTLSCEQNLNHDAMYWYRQDPGQGLRLIYYSQIVNDFQKGDIAEGYSVSREKKESFPLTVTSAQKNPTAFYLCASRGRSGDTEAFFGQGTRLTVV.

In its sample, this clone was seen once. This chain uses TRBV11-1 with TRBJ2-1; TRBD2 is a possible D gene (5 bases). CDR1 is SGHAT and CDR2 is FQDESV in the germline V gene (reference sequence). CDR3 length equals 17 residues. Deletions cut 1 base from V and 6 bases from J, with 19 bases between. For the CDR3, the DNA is TGTGCCAGCAGCTTAGAGGGAGAGTTGGCCCTACTCAATGAGCAGTTCTTC. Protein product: CASSLEGELALLNEQFF.

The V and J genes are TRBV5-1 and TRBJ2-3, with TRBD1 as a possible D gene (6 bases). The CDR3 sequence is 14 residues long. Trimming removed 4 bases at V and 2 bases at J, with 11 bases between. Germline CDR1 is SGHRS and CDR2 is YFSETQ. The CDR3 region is CASSIGQNTDTQYF. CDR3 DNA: TGCGCCAGCAGCATAGGACAGAACACAGATACGCAGTATTTT. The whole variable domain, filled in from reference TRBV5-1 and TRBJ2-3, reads KAGVTQTPRYLIKTRGQQVTLSCSPISGHRSVSWYQQTPGQGLQFLFEYFSETQRNKGNFPGRFSGRQFSNSRSEMNVSTLELGDSALYLCASSIGQNTDTQYFGPGTRLTVL.

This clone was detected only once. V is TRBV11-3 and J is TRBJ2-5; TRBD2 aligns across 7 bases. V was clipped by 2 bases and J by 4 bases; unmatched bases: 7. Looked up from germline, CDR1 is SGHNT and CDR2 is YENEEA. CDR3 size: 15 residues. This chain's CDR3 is CASSLRGGSRETQYF. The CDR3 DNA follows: TGTGCCAGCAGCTTAAGAGGCGGGAGCCGAGAGACCCAGTACTTC.

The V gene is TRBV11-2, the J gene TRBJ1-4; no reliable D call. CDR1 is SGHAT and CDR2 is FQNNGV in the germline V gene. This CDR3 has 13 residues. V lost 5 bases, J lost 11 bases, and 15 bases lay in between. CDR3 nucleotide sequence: TGTGCCAGCAGCCCAACAAGGACGGGGAAACTGTTTTTT. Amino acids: CASSPTRTGKLFF.

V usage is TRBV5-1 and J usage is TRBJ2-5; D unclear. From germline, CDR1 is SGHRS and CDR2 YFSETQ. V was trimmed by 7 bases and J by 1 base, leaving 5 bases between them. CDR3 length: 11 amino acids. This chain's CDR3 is CASGPQETQYF. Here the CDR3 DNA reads TGCGCCAGCGGCCCCCAAGAGACCCAGTACTTC.

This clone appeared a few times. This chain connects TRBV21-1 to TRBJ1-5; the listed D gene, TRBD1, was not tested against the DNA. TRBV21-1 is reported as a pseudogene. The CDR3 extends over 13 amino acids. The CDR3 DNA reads TGTGCCAATACAGGGGGATCGGATCAGCCCCAGCATTTT. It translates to CANTGGSDQPQHF.

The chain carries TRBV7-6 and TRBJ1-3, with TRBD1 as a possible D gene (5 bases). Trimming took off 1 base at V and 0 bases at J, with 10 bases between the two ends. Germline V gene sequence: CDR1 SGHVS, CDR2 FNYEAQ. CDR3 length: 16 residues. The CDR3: CASSLVAGDSGNTIYF. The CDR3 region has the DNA TGTGCCAGCAGCTTAGTTGCGGGGGACTCTGGAAACACCATATATTTT. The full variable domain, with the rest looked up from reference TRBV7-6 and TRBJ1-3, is GAGVSQSPRYKVTKRGQDVALRCDPISGHVSLYWYRQALGQGPEFLTYFNYEAQQDKSGLPNDRFSAERPEGSISTLTIQRTEQRDSAMYRCASSLVAGDSGNTIYFGEGSWLTVV.

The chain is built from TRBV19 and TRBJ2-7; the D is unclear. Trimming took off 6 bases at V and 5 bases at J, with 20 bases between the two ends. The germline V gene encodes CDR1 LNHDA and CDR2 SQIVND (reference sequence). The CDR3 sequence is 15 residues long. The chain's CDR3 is CASRPTPGRDHEQYF. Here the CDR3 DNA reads TGTGCCAGTAGGCCCACTCCAGGCAGAGACCACGAGCAGTACTTC. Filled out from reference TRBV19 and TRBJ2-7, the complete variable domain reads DGGITQSPKYLFRKEGQNVTLSCEQNLNHDAMYWYRQDPGQGLRLIYYSQIVNDFQKGDIAEGYSVSREKKESFPLTVTSAQKNPTAFYLCASRPTPGRDHEQYFGPGTRLTVT.

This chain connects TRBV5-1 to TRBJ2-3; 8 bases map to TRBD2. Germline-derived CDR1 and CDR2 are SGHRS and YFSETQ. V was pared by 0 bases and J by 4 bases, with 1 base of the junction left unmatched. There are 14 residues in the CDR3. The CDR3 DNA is TGCGCCAGCAGCTTGGCACTAGCGGCAGATACGCAGTATTTT. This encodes CASSLALAADTQYF.

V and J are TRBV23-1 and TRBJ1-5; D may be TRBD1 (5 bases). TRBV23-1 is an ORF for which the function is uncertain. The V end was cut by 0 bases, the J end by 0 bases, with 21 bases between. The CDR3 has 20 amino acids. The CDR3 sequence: CASSQSSSQGSVSSNQPQHF. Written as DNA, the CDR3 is TGCGCCAGCAGTCAATCGTCATCGCAGGGCTCTGTGTCTAGCAATCAGCCCCAGCATTTT.

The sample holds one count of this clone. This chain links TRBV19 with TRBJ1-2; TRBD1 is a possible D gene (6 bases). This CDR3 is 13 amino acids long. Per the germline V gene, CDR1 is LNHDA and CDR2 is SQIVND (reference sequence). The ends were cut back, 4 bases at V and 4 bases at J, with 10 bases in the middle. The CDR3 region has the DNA TGTGCCAGTAGTAGGACAGCACGCTATGGCTACACCTTC. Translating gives CASSRTARYGYTF.

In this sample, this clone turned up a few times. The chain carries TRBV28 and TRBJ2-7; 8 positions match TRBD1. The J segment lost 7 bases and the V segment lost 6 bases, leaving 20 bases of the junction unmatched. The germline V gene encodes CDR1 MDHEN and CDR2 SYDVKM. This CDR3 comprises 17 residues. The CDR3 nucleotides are TGTGCCAGCAGCCCGATTCGCTGGGGGCAGGGGGCAGGTGAGCAGTACTTC. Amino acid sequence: CASSPIRWGQGAGEQYF.

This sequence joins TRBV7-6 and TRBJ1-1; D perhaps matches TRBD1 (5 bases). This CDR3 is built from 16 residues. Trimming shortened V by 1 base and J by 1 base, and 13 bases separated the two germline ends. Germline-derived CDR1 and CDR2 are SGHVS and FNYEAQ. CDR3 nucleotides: TGTGCCAGCAGCTTAGAACCGGGACTCAAGAACACTGAAGCTTTCTTT. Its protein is CASSLEPGLKNTEAFF.

CDR3 nucleotides: TGTGCCAGCAGCTCACCGGGACAGGACATTTCGTATAGCAATCAGCCCCAGCATTTT. Its protein product is CASSSPGQDISYSNQPQHF. The chain combines TRBV7-2 with TRBJ1-5; 8 bases are a match to TRBD1. After removal of 4 bases from V and 0 bases from J, the junction contained 14 bases not matched to a gene. There are 19 residues in the CDR3. The germline gives CDR1 SGHTA, CDR2 FQGNSA.

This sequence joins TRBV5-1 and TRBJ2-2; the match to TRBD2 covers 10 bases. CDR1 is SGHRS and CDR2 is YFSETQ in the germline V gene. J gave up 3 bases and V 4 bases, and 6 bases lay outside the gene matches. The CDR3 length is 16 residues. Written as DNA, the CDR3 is TGCGCCAGCAGCCCCCTAGCGGGAGTGGACACCGGGGAGCTGTTTTTT. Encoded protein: CASSPLAGVDTGELFF.

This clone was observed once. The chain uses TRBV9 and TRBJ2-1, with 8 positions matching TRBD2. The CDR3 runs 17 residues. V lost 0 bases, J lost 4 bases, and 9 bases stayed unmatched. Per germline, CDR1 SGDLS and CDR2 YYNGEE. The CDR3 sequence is CASSVDFSGGSYNEQFF. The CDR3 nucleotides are TGTGCCAGCAGCGTAGATTTCTCGGGAGGGTCTTACAATGAGCAGTTCTTC. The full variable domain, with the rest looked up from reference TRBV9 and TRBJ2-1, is DSGVTQTPKHLITATGQRVTLRCSPRSGDLSVYWYQQSLDQGLQFLIQYYNGEERAKGNILERFSAQQFPDLHSELNLSSLELGDSALYFCASSVDFSGGSYNEQFFGPGTRLTVL.

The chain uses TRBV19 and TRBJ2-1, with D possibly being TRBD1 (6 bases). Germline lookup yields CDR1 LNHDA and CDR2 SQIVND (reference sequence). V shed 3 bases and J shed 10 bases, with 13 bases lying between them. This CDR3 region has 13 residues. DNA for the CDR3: TGTGCCAGTAGTATTAGCAGGGGTTGGGAGCAGTTCTTC. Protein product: CASSISRGWEQFF.

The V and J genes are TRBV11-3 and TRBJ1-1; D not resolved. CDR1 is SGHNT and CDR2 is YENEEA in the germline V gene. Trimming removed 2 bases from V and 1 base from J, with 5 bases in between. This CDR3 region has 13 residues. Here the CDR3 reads CASSLSQNTEAFF. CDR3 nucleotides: TGTGCCAGCAGCTTAAGTCAGAACACTGAAGCTTTCTTT.

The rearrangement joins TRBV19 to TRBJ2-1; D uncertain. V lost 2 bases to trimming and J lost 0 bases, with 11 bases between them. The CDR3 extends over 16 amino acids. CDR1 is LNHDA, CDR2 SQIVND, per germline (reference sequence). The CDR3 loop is CASSIFAAVSYNEQFF. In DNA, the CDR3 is TGTGCCAGTAGTATATTCGCAGCCGTCTCCTACAATGAGCAGTTCTTC. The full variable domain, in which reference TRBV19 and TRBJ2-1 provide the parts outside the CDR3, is DGGITQSPKYLFRKEGQNVTLSCEQNLNHDAMYWYRQDPGQGLRLIYYSQIVNDFQKGDIAEGYSVSREKKESFPLTVTSAQKNPTAFYLCASSIFAAVSYNEQFFGPGTRLTVL.